The clone carrying this TCR beta chain was seen once. The data were obtained in a study of long-term antiretroviral therapy in people with HIV. This was the immunoSEQ v3.0 assay at survey level. Measured with immunoSEQ multiplex PCR; TCRdb has only the in-frame clones, and not every one. The sample has under 45,000 clones, around 85% seen once. Sequencing used unsorted PBMCs, obtained 3.1 years after starting antiretroviral therapy. The source is a woman in her 50s with HIV.

The CDR3 loop is CASSLSAGNYGYTF. CDR3 nucleotides: TGCGCCAGCAGCTTGTCCGCAGGGAACTATGGCTACACCTTC. The rearrangement links TRBV5-1 to TRBJ1-2, with TRBD1 as a possible D gene (5 bases). The germline gives CDR1 SGHRS, CDR2 YFSETQ. V was shortened by 1 base and J by 2 bases, with 9 bases between the two germline ends. There are 14 residues in the CDR3.